A selection of T cell receptor beta chains follows, all from one sample in a study of regulatory T cells in long-lasting Graves disease. TCRdb processed the multiplex PCR reads anew with MiXCR; each CDR3 protein has one entry. The sample yields fewer than 600,000 distinct CDR3 sequences, roughly 23% seen once. Material: peripheral blood mononuclear cells (PBMCs), obtained when the disease was refractory, from a patient treated with antithyroid drugs. All receptors come from a female donor with Graves disease. Each CDR3 is given with its conserved first and last residue. The D gene is left open where the match is weak. Clone size appears in some rows only: once, few, many, or a class for an expanded clone.

>.|TRBD1|TRBV11-1|TRBJ1-1|15
CASSVIDREDTEAFF
TGTGCCAGCAGCGTTATAGACAGGGAGGACACTGAAGCTTTCTTT
>many|.|TRBV11-2|TRBJ2-7|17
CASSSFRRRASLWEQYF
TGTGCCAGCAGCTCATTTAGACGGCGGGCCTCCTTGTGGGAGCAGTACTTC
>.|.|TRBV30|TRBJ2-1|14
CAWSVVPVYNEQFF
TGTGCCTGGAGTGTAGTACCCGTCTACAATGAGCAGTTCTTC
>.|.|TRBV6-4|TRBJ1-5|15
CASSVTVGQGQPQHF
TGTGCCAGCAGTGTTACTGTGGGGCAAGGACAGCCCCAGCATTTT
>few|TRBD1|TRBV9|TRBJ1-4|15
CASSFRQGTNEKLFF
TGTGCCAGCAGCTTCAGACAGGGCACTAATGAAAAACTGTTTTTT
>.|.|TRBV6-1|TRBJ1-5|16
CASRTTEQISNQPQHF
TGTGCCAGCAGAACGACCGAGCAGATAAGCAATCAGCCCCAGCATTTT
>.|.|TRBV11-3|TRBJ1-2|14
CASSTGTGNYGYTF
TGTGCCAGCAGCACCGGTACAGGAAACTATGGCTACACCTTC
>many|TRBD1|TRBV6-2/TRBV6-3|TRBJ2-7|15
CASSPGTGGDYEQYF
TGTGCCAGCAGCCCCGGGACAGGGGGAGATTACGAGCAGTACTTC
>.|TRBD1|TRBV11-2|TRBJ2-7|16
CASSPIDRANSYEQYF
TGTGCCAGCAGCCCAATTGACAGGGCGAACTCCTACGAGCAGTACTTC
>.|.|TRBV28|TRBJ1-5|15
CASSYQYRGNQPQHF
TGTGCCAGCAGTTACCAATACAGGGGCAATCAGCCCCAGCATTTT
>.|.|TRBV24-1|TRBJ2-7|13
CATSDISSGEQYF
TGTGCCACCAGTGATATCTCATCAGGGGAGCAGTACTTC
>many|.|TRBV28|TRBJ1-6|13
CASSDTAGSPLHF
TGTGCCAGCAGCGACACGGCGGGTTCACCCCTCCACTTT
>once|TRBD1|TRBV5-1|TRBJ1-1|18
CASSRGVRDRVTNAEAFF
TGCGCCAGCAGCCGGGGGGTCCGGGACAGGGTGACGAACGCTGAAGCTTTCTTT
>.|TRBD1|TRBV29-1|TRBJ1-2|13
CSVERWTGDGYTF
TGCAGCGTTGAAAGGTGGACAGGGGATGGCTACACCTTC
>many|.|TRBV7-8|TRBJ2-5|13
CASSVRVEETQYF
TGTGCCAGCAGCGTCAGGGTTGAAGAGACCCAGTACTTC
>many|.|TRBV20-1|TRBJ2-5|12
CSAPALTETQYF
TGCAGTGCTCCGGCCTTGACAGAGACCCAGTACTTC
>few|.|TRBV4-1|TRBJ1-1|16
CASSQALRGKNTEAFF
TGCGCCAGCAGCCAAGCGTTAAGAGGGAAGAACACTGAAGCTTTCTTT
>.|.|TRBV29-1|TRBJ2-7|16
CSVVGGGTGRSYEQYF
TGCAGCGTTGTGGGGGGCGGTACAGGGCGTAGCTACGAGCAGTACTTC
>many|.|TRBV7-2|TRBJ1-2|13
CASSFGTLYGYTF
TGTGCCAGCAGCTTCGGGACCCTCTATGGCTACACCTTC
>many|.|TRBV2|TRBJ1-5|15
CASALDSYSNQPQHF
TGTGCAAGCGCCCTCGACAGCTATAGCAATCAGCCCCAGCATTTT
>many|.|TRBV28|TRBJ2-7|12
CASSSASHEQYF
TGTGCCAGCAGTTCAGCTTCCCACGAGCAGTACTTC
>.|.|TRBV28|TRBJ2-7|14
CASSGRTSPYEQYF
TGTGCCAGCAGCGGCAGGACATCTCCCTACGAGCAGTACTTC
>.|.|TRBV7-2|TRBJ1-2|14
CASSLAGAGTGYTF
TGTGCCAGCAGCTTAGCTGGGGCAGGGACTGGCTACACCTTC
>many|.|TRBV28|TRBJ1-4|12
CASWGLNEKLFF
TGTGCCAGCTGGGGGCTTAATGAAAAACTGTTTTTT
>many|.|TRBV6-1|TRBJ2-5|13
CASRTGGWETQYF
TGTGCCAGCCGGACTGGTGGATGGGAGACCCAGTACTTC
>few|.|TRBV30|TRBJ2-5|17
CAWSVIRGPSGGETQYF
TGTGCCTGGAGTGTAATTCGAGGGCCCTCCGGAGGAGAGACCCAGTACTTC
>many|.|TRBV28|TRBJ2-2|14
CASSLGQGGRELFF
TGTGCCAGCAGTTTAGGCCAGGGCGGCCGGGAGCTGTTTTTT
>.|.|TRBV30|TRBJ2-6|14
CAWIGGSGANVLTF
TGTGCCTGGATTGGGGGGTCTGGGGCCAACGTCCTGACTTTC
>.|TRBD1|TRBV7-9|TRBJ1-1|16
CASSSFLNRGEGEAFF
TGTGCCAGCAGCTCTTTTTTAAACAGGGGAGAGGGTGAAGCTTTCTTT
>many|TRBD2|TRBV28|TRBJ2-7|13
CASGGTSWDEQYF
TGTGCCAGCGGGGGGACTAGTTGGGACGAGCAGTACTTC
>few|.|TRBV28|TRBJ2-7|14
CASSLGPHKKEQYF
TGTGCCAGCAGTTTGGGGCCCCATAAAAAAGAGCAGTACTTC
>.|.|TRBV9|TRBJ1-1|13
CAGSVGENTEAFF
TGTGCCGGCAGCGTAGGGGAGAACACTGAAGCTTTCTTT
>.|.|TRBV5-4|TRBJ2-2|14
CASSVGPATGELFF
TGTGCCAGCAGCGTGGGGCCGGCCACCGGGGAGCTGTTTTTT
>many|.|TRBV19|TRBJ1-1|13
CASMPMVGTEAFF
TGTGCCAGTATGCCGATGGTCGGAACTGAAGCTTTCTTT
>few|.|TRBV20-1|TRBJ1-1|14
CSAFPEEGVTEAFF
TGCAGTGCTTTTCCTGAGGAGGGTGTCACTGAAGCTTTCTTT
>few|.|TRBV4-3|TRBJ1-1|15
CASSQDARGNTEAFF
TGCGCCAGCAGCCAAGATGCGCGGGGGAACACTGAAGCTTTCTTT
>once|.|TRBV29-1|TRBJ1-5|13
CGVGERDDQPQHF
TGCGGCGTTGGAGAGAGAGATGATCAGCCCCAGCATTTT
>once|TRBD1|TRBV19|TRBJ1-6|13
CASRRQGAEPLHF
TGTGCCAGTAGGAGACAGGGGGCAGAACCCCTCCACTTT
>.|TRBD2|TRBV19|TRBJ2-5|14
CASSIQGTSETQYF
TGTGCCAGTAGTATCCAGGGGACTAGCGAGACCCAGTACTTC
>.|.|TRBV6-2/TRBV6-3|TRBJ1-2|16
CASSYSAQVSDYGYTF
TGTGCCAGCAGTTATTCCGCACAGGTTTCTGACTATGGCTACACCTTC
>.|.|TRBV28|TRBJ2-2|15
CASSPPSAHTGELLF
TGTGCCAGCAGTCCCCCTTCGGCCCACACCGGGGAGCTGCTTTTT
>many|TRBD1|TRBV5-1|TRBJ1-4|15
CASSVRQGKDEKLFF
TGCGCCAGCAGTGTCCGACAGGGGAAAGATGAAAAACTGTTTTTT
>many|.|TRBV3-1|TRBJ2-5|13
CASSQEGVGTQYF
TGTGCCAGCAGCCAAGAAGGAGTGGGGACCCAGTACTTC
>.|.|TRBV9|TRBJ2-2|16
CASSVGEAADTGELFF
TGTGCCAGCAGCGTAGGGGAGGCAGCGGACACCGGGGAGCTGTTTTTT
>many|TRBD1|TRBV7-2|TRBJ2-5|14
CASSPGQVQETQYF
TGTGCCAGCAGCCCGGGACAGGTCCAAGAGACCCAGTACTTC
>many|.|TRBV7-2|TRBJ1-2|14
CASSRGGGYYGYTF
TGTGCCAGCAGCCGGGGGGGGGGCTACTATGGCTACACCTTC
>.|.|TRBV20-1|TRBJ1-1|13
CSAREGTSVEAFF
TGCAGTGCTAGAGAAGGGACTTCGGTCGAAGCTTTCTTT
>many|.|TRBV2|TRBJ2-5|14
CASSPDRYQETQYF
TGTGCCAGCAGTCCGGACCGGTACCAAGAGACCCAGTACTTC
>.|.|TRBV11-1|TRBJ2-1|14
CASSSTVPVGEQFF
TGTGCCAGCAGCTCGACGGTCCCGGTGGGTGAGCAGTTCTTC
>few|TRBD1|TRBV29-1|TRBJ2-7|15
CSVEDGDRTTYEQYF
TGCAGCGTTGAAGATGGGGACAGGACCACCTACGAGCAGTACTTC
>few|.|TRBV19|TRBJ1-4|13
CASIGLIDEKLFF
TGTGCCAGTATCGGCCTGATTGATGAAAAACTGTTTTTT
>.|.|TRBV7-7|TRBJ1-1|13
CASSREEGTEAFF
TGTGCTAGCAGTCGAGAGGAGGGCACTGAAGCTTTCTTT
>.|TRBD2|TRBV11-2|TRBJ2-2|14
CASALAVNTGELFF
TGTGCCAGCGCACTAGCGGTGAACACCGGGGAGCTGTTTTTT
>many|.|TRBV7-8|TRBJ2-5|15
CASSSLDRQQETQYF
TGTGCCAGCAGCTCTCTTGACAGACAGCAAGAGACCCAGTACTTC
>.|.|TRBV9|TRBJ1-3|14
CASSVGGGGNTIYF
TGTGCCAGCAGCGTAGGAGGGGGAGGAAACACCATATATTTT
>many|.|TRBV5-1|TRBJ2-7|16
CASSLGMTATSYEQYF
TGCGCCAGCAGCTTGGGAATGACAGCGACCTCCTACGAGCAGTACTTC
>many|.|TRBV2|TRBJ1-4|13
CASSDGVNEKLFF
TGTGCCAGCAGTGACGGGGTGAATGAAAAACTGTTTTTT
>many|TRBD1|TRBV28|TRBJ2-5|17
CASSAPTGGVIQETQYF
TGTGCCAGCAGTGCACCGACAGGGGGCGTCATCCAAGAGACCCAGTACTTC
>many|TRBD2|TRBV29-1|TRBJ2-7|15
CSVLWGGRIDYEQYF
TGCAGCGTGTTGTGGGGCGGGAGGATCGACTACGAGCAGTACTTC
>many|.|TRBV7-6|TRBJ2-7|14
CASGPRLQGYEQYF
TGTGCCAGCGGCCCGAGACTACAGGGTTACGAGCAGTACTTC